The 28 T cell receptor beta chains below all came from one sample that was sequenced in a study of blood T cell repertoires in COVID-19. Repertoires were generated with immunoSEQ multiplex PCR, while TCRdb's copy carries only in-frame clones and drops some. In the table there are fewer than 350,000 clones, roughly nine tenths of which are singletons. The material sequenced was peripheral blood. Receptors were obtained from a man aged 35 to 55 with active or convalescent COVID-19.

This clone appeared a single time. This chain joins TRBV7-9 and TRBJ2-7, with 7 bases lining up with TRBD2. Germline CDR1 reads SEHNR; CDR2 reads FQNEAQ (reference sequence). With V trimmed by 5 bases and J by 7 bases, 8 bases remained unmatched. The CDR3 contains 13 residues. The CDR3 spells CASSAARTREQYF. CDR3 DNA sequence: TGTGCCAGCAGCGCTGCCCGGACTAGAGAGCAGTACTTC.

In DNA, the CDR3 is TGCGCCAGCAGCCTAGGACAGGAACTCAACTATGGCTACACCTTC. Protein: CASSLGQELNYGYTF. This chain uses TRBV5-1 with TRBJ1-2; 7 positions match TRBD1. Trimming at V came to 4 bases and at J to 2 bases, leaving 8 bases not matched to a gene. The CDR3 runs to 15 residues. Germline V gene data show CDR1 as SGHRS and CDR2 as YFSETQ. The complete variable domain, with remaining parts taken from reference TRBV5-1 and TRBJ1-2, reads KAGVTQTPRYLIKTRGQQVTLSCSPISGHRSVSWYQQTPGQGLQFLFEYFSETQRNKGNFPGRFSGRQFSNSRSEMNVSTLELGDSALYLCASSLGQELNYGYTFGSGTRLTVV.

The chain recombines TRBV19 with TRBJ1-5; 8 bases align to TRBD1. CDR1 and CDR2 (germline): LNHDA, SQIVND (reference sequence). The CDR3 has 14 amino acids. The junction had 6 bases not matched to a gene; V was cut back by 8 bases and J by 3 bases. CDR3 bases: TGTGCCAGTTCGCGACAGGGGATCAATCAGCCCCAGCATTTT. Translation gives CASSRQGINQPQHF.

The V call is TRBV28, the J call TRBJ2-7, with 7 bases lining up with TRBD1. Losses at the gene ends were 7 bases for V and 4 bases for J; bases not matched to a gene: 10. The CDR3 loop spans 14 amino acids. Per germline, CDR1 MDHEN and CDR2 SYDVKM. As DNA, the CDR3 is TGTGCCAGCACCTTTAGTGGCAGGGGGTACGAGCAGTACTTC. It specifies CASTFSGRGYEQYF.

V and J are TRBV12-3 or TRBV12-4 and TRBJ2-3; D not certain. Trimming shortened V by 8 bases and J by 3 bases, and 9 bases separated the two germline ends. The length of the CDR3 is 12 residues. CDR3: CASGGWTDTQYF. The CDR3 nucleotides are TGTGCCAGCGGCGGTTGGACAGATACGCAGTATTTT.

The chain couples TRBV6-5 to TRBJ2-2, with 10 bases matching TRBD1. CDR3 length: 15 amino acids. V trimming: 8 bases; J trimming: 6 bases; junction bases outside the gene matches: 9. Looked up from germline, CDR1 is MNHEY and CDR2 is SVGAGI. CDR3 coding DNA: TGTGCCAGCGTACCGGGACAGGGGATTCCCGGGGAGCTGTTTTTT. It specifies CASVPGQGIPGELFF.

V gene TRBV29-1 combines with J gene TRBJ1-1; D uncertain. Trimming left V 5 bases short and J 8 bases short, with 12 bases between. The germline V gene has CDR1 SQVTM and CDR2 ANQGSEA. The CDR3 sequence is 11 residues long. The CDR3 region has the DNA TGCAGCGTTATAACCGACGGGGAAGCTTTCTTT. Amino acids: CSVITDGEAFF.

V gene TRBV19 combines with J gene TRBJ1-5, with 8 bases matching TRBD1. With V trimmed by 5 bases and J by 2 bases, 11 bases remained unmatched. CDR3 size: 17 residues. CDR1 LNHDA and CDR2 SQIVND come from the germline V gene (reference sequence). The CDR3 region is CASSLRQGRWGNQPQHF. The CDR3 DNA reads as TGTGCCAGTAGTCTTAGACAGGGGCGTTGGGGCAATCAGCCCCAGCATTTT. The full variable domain, its missing parts supplied by reference TRBV19 and TRBJ1-5, is DGGITQSPKYLFRKEGQNVTLSCEQNLNHDAMYWYRQDPGQGLRLIYYSQIVNDFQKGDIAEGYSVSREKKESFPLTVTSAQKNPTAFYLCASSLRQGRWGNQPQHFGDGTRLSIL.

The chain links TRBV6-5 to TRBJ2-3, with 8 bases matching TRBD1. Germline CDR1 reads MNHEY; CDR2 reads SVGAGI. V lost 4 bases to trimming and J lost 3 bases; unmatched junction nucleotides: 6. The CDR3 consists of 15 residues. The CDR3 DNA is TGTGCCAGCAGTTCTGTTGGACAGGGTACAGATACGCAGTATTTT. It encodes CASSSVGQGTDTQYF.

This chain joins TRBV11-2 and TRBJ2-3, with unresolved D. The CDR3 covers 12 residues. Germline lookup yields CDR1 SGHAT and CDR2 FQNNGV. V lost 8 bases and J 3 bases, leaving 9 bases between the germline ends. This chain's CDR3 is CASCAHTDTQYF. DNA of the CDR3: TGTGCCAGCTGCGCTCATACAGATACGCAGTATTTT.

The rearrangement links TRBV11-2 to TRBJ2-1; D is possibly TRBD2 (6 bases). This CDR3 spans 15 amino acids. CDR1 and CDR2 (germline): SGHAT, FQNNGV. Trimming took off 1 base at V and 1 base at J, with 8 bases between the two ends. The CDR3 nucleotides are TGTGCCAGCAGCTTAGGGGCGGGATCCTACAATGAGCAGTTCTTC. Its translation: CASSLGAGSYNEQFF.

The rearrangement uses TRBV5-1 and TRBJ1-1; D uncertain. Germline V gene data show CDR1 as SGHRS and CDR2 as YFSETQ. Trimming pared 6 bases from V and 0 bases from J, leaving 18 bases between. This CDR3 has 16 amino acids. The CDR3 bases are TGCGCCAGCACCGCCAGCTTAGTGGGAGTGAACACTGAAGCTTTCTTT. Translated: CASTASLVGVNTEAFF. The full variable domain, its missing parts supplied by reference TRBV5-1 and TRBJ1-1, is KAGVTQTPRYLIKTRGQQVTLSCSPISGHRSVSWYQQTPGQGLQFLFEYFSETQRNKGNFPGRFSGRQFSNSRSEMNVSTLELGDSALYLCASTASLVGVNTEAFFGQGTRLTVV.

The V gene is TRBV7-9, the J gene TRBJ2-5; maybe TRBD1 (5 bases). The germline gives CDR1 SEHNR, CDR2 FQNEAQ (reference sequence). With 4 bases removed from V and 4 bases from J, the gap between germline ends came to 7 bases. This CDR3 is 12 amino acids long. The CDR3 is CASSSRGETQYF. DNA for the CDR3: TGTGCCAGCAGCTCTAGGGGAGAGACCCAGTACTTC.

The chain carries TRBV6-1 and TRBJ1-5; perhaps TRBD1 as D (6 bases). V was pared by 1 base and J by 1 base, with 14 bases between. CDR1 is MNHNS and CDR2 is SASEGT in the germline V gene. There are 17 residues in the CDR3. CDR3 bases: TGTGCCAGCAGTGAAGGGGGGGGGCTTGGAAGCAATCAGCCCCAGCATTTT. It yields the protein CASSEGGGLGSNQPQHF.

The chain recombines TRBV5-3 with TRBJ2-7; no reliable D call. TRBV5-3 is identified as an open reading frame with a role that is uncertain. The CDR3 has 14 amino acids. Trimming pared 2 bases from V and 5 bases from J, leaving 14 bases between. The CDR3 loop is CARSFDMAVNEQYF. In DNA form, the CDR3 reads TGTGCCAGAAGCTTTGACATGGCAGTAAACGAGCAGTACTTC.

V and J are TRBV5-1 and TRBJ1-3; D uncertain. This CDR3 has 14 amino acids. Germline V CDR1 and CDR2: SGHRS, YFSETQ. Trimming left V 4 bases short and J 1 base short, with 9 bases between. The CDR3 nucleotides are TGCGCCAGCAGCCAATCGGGGTCTGGAAACACCATATATTTT. It specifies CASSQSGSGNTIYF.

The chain couples TRBV28 to TRBJ1-4; no reliable D call. V was trimmed by 2 bases and J by 6 bases, leaving 7 bases between them. Germline CDR1 reads MDHEN; CDR2 reads SYDVKM. The CDR3 has 13 residues. The CDR3 spells CASSLSQDEKLFF. CDR3 DNA sequence: TGTGCCAGCAGTTTAAGCCAGGATGAAAAACTGTTTTTT.

The V and J genes are TRBV6-5 and TRBJ2-3, with 10 bases identical to TRBD2. V was clipped by 6 bases and J by 0 bases; unmatched bases: 3. Germline lookup yields CDR1 MNHEY and CDR2 SVGAGI. This CDR3 has 15 residues. The CDR3 bases are TGTGCCAGCAGAGGTAGCGGGGGGAGCACAGATACGCAGTATTTT. It yields the protein CASRGSGGSTDTQYF.

The chain combines TRBV5-1 with TRBJ1-2, with D maybe TRBD1 (5 bases). This CDR3 spans 16 amino acids. Germline lookup yields CDR1 SGHRS and CDR2 YFSETQ. With 1 base removed from V and 4 bases from J, the gap between germline ends came to 17 bases. DNA for the CDR3: TGCGCCAGCAGCTTGATGTCGACAGAAGTCATCTATGGCTACACCTTC. Translated: CASSLMSTEVIYGYTF.

The chain has TRBV21-1 and TRBJ2-7; the table calls TRBD1, which could not be checked here. TRBV21-1 is reported as a pseudogene. The CDR3 totals 15 residues. The CDR3 region is CASSKGSDRTYEQYF. CDR3 DNA: TGTGCCAGCAGCAAAGGTTCAGACAGGACCTACGAGCAGTACTTC.

In DNA form, the CDR3 reads TGTGCCAGCAGTTTGGAAGGCGCTAGCTCCTACGAGCAGTACTTC. The encoded protein is CASSLEGASSYEQYF. The chain links TRBV28 to TRBJ2-7; D call uncertain. Germline CDR1 is MDHEN and CDR2 is SYDVKM. There are 15 residues in the CDR3. Deletions cut 3 bases from V and 0 bases from J, with 12 bases between.

The rearrangement links TRBV27 to TRBJ2-3; unclear D gene. The CDR3 contains 12 residues. Trimming took 7 bases from V and 0 from J, leaving 5 bases between them. Germline loops: CDR1 MNHEY, CDR2 SMNVEV (reference sequence). CDR3 in amino acids: CASMRSTDTQYF. The CDR3 DNA is TGTGCCAGCATGAGGAGCACAGATACGCAGTATTTT.

This rearrangement joins TRBV10-3 to TRBJ2-1; 9 positions agree with TRBD1. V lost 6 bases and J lost 5; bases outside the gene matches: 5. Germline lookup yields CDR1 ENHRY and CDR2 SYGVKD. This CDR3 region has 14 residues. The CDR3 DNA reads TGTGCCATCAGGCCGGGACAGGGAAACAATGAGCAGTTCTTC. It is translated as CAIRPGQGNNEQFF.

This clone has only one observation. The V and J genes are TRBV3-1 (or the pseudogene TRBV3-2) and TRBJ1-1; D remains ambiguous. The CDR3 spans 13 residues. Per the germline V gene, CDR1 is LGHDT and CDR2 is YNNKEL (reference sequence). The ends were cut back, 4 bases at V and 0 bases at J, with 6 bases in the middle. The chain's CDR3 is CASSRGMNTEAFF. CDR3 DNA sequence: TGTGCCAGCAGCCGCGGTATGAACACTGAAGCTTTCTTT.

V is TRBV20-1 and J is TRBJ2-1; 7 bases map to TRBD2. The CDR3 length is 18 residues. Germline CDR1 is DFQATT and CDR2 is SNEGSKA (reference sequence). V lost 5 bases, J lost 5 bases, and 21 bases stayed unmatched. CDR3 protein: CSAGGYAGVLFSNNEQFF. CDR3 nucleotide sequence: TGCAGTGCTGGTGGGTACGCGGGGGTGCTCTTTAGCAACAATGAGCAGTTCTTC.

This sequence joins TRBV27 and TRBJ1-2, with 9 bases matching TRBD1. The CDR3 has 16 amino acids. Germline V gene sequence: CDR1 MNHEY, CDR2 SMNVEV (reference sequence). J lost 2 bases, V lost 3 bases, and 7 bases had no gene match. CDR3 in amino acids: CASSLGQGVWNYGYTF. CDR3 bases: TGTGCCAGCAGTTTGGGACAGGGAGTTTGGAACTATGGCTACACCTTC.

This chain joins TRBV27 and TRBJ1-2; TRBD1 matches 8 bases. The CDR3 runs 16 residues. The germline CDR1 and CDR2 sequences are MNHEY and SMNVEV (reference sequence). With 6 bases clipped from V and 0 bases from J, the junction kept 9 bases outside the gene matches. CDR3 in amino acids: CASSRGTGQANYGYTF. The CDR3 DNA reads TGTGCCAGCAGCCGAGGGACAGGCCAAGCTAACTATGGCTACACCTTC.

V usage is TRBV18 and J usage is TRBJ2-3; D possibly corresponds to TRBD1 (6 bases). V was trimmed by 3 bases and J by 2 bases, leaving 12 bases between them. This CDR3 spans 15 amino acids. Per the germline V gene, CDR1 is KGHSH and CDR2 is LQKENI. The CDR3 sequence: CASSPPGQLTDTQYF. In nucleotides, the CDR3 is TGTGCCAGCTCACCCCCGGGACAACTCACAGATACGCAGTATTTT. Filled out from reference TRBV18 and TRBJ2-3, the complete variable domain reads NAGVMQNPRHLVRRRGQEARLRCSPMKGHSHVYWYRQLPEEGLKFMVYLQKENIIDESGMPKERFSAEFPKEGPSILRIQQVVRGDSAAYFCASSPPGQLTDTQYFGPGTRLTVL.